Each of the 18 T cell receptor beta chains below was sequenced from the same sample in a study of CXCR3-negative and CXCR3-positive naive CD8 T cells. The study's findings and limits: CXCR3-positive naive cells had TRB CDR3s that were more hydrophobic than CXCR3-negative naive cells had.

For these receptors, no antigen is known. The TRB libraries of cDNA were built by UMI-labeled 5' RACE. Each CDR3 protein gets one entry in TCRdb, which reprocessed the 5' RACE reads and gives no DNA. Across under 150,000 distinct CDR3 sequences, the top ten clones capture about 0.28% of the sample. Sequenced sample: naive CXCR3+ CD8+ T cells from blood. Regarding subset: CD45RO-CCR7+CD27+CD95- naive CD8+ T cells expressing CXCR3 (TNR3+). The receptors here all came from a human donor in good health. Some clones in this sample may be carry-over from other donors' samples.

The chain couples TRBV7-2 to TRBJ2-7; TCRdb proposes TRBD1, but this gene call is untestable without DNA. CDR3 length equals 17 residues. The germline CDR1 and CDR2 sequences are SGHTA and FQGNSA. This CDR3 is CASSLVSGTGVSYEQYF.

This sequence joins TRBV27 and TRBJ1-2; absent DNA, TCRdb's TRBD1 call cannot be checked. The CDR3 runs to 14 residues. From germline, CDR1 is MNHEY and CDR2 SMNVEV (reference sequence). CDR3 protein: CASRSPGGVHGYTF.

The V call is TRBV13, the J call TRBJ2-7; TCRdb's assignment of TRBD2 cannot be checked, as there is no DNA. Germline V gives CDR1 PRHDT, CDR2 FYEKMQ (reference sequence). This CDR3 is built from 15 residues. Here the CDR3 reads CASSSRLAGEDEQYF.

The chain links TRBV4-1 to TRBJ1-5; TCRdb calls TRBD1, which cannot be checked without DNA. The CDR3 is 15 residues long. The V gene's germline CDR1 is MGHRA and CDR2 YSYEKL. CDR3 in amino acids: CASSQSDSSNQPQHF.

The genes are TRBV3-1 and TRBJ2-3; there is no DNA to check the TCRdb D call of TRBD2. The CDR3 is 18 amino acids. Germline V gives CDR1 LGHDT, CDR2 YNNKEL (reference sequence). CDR3 sequence: CASSQVTSGGPTGDTQYF.

The V call is TRBV28, the J call TRBJ2-3; TCRdb's D call of TRBD1 is untestable without DNA. From germline, CDR1 is MDHEN and CDR2 SYDVKM. The CDR3 sequence is 19 residues long. The CDR3 reads CASSLRGGAWKGNTDTQYF.

This sequence joins TRBV29-1 and TRBJ2-2; there is no DNA to check the TCRdb D call of TRBD2. The CDR3 has 12 amino acids. Per germline, CDR1 SQVTM and CDR2 ANQGSEA. This chain's CDR3 is CSVVGEAGELFF.

The chain carries TRBV20-1 and TRBJ2-7; the TRBD2 assignment by TCRdb is unverifiable without DNA. Per germline, CDR1 DFQATT and CDR2 SNEGSKA (reference sequence). The CDR3 extends over 15 amino acids. CDR3 sequence: CSARDRIGLSYEQYF.

The rearrangement uses TRBV7-9 and TRBJ1-1; TCRdb outputs TRBD1, but without DNA this stays unchecked. Per germline, CDR1 SEHNR and CDR2 FQNEAQ (reference sequence). The CDR3 has 15 amino acids. Here the CDR3 reads CAGIQGASGSTEAFF.

The V call is TRBV2, the J call TRBJ1-1; the TCRdb D gene call, TRBD1, has no DNA to confirm it. This CDR3 spans 11 amino acids. CDR1 and CDR2 from the germline V gene are SNHLY and FYNNEI. CDR3: CAITGGGEAFF.

The CDR3: CATQIFDDRVTYEQYF. J is TRBJ2-7 and V is TRBV6-4; without DNA, the TCRdb call of TRBD1 cannot be checked. The germline CDR1 and CDR2 sequences are MRHNA and SNTAGT. CDR3 length: 16 residues.

The chain joins TRBV28 to TRBJ2-7. Germline-derived CDR1 and CDR2 are MDHEN and SYDVKM. This CDR3 has 14 residues. The CDR3 is CASSFGRNLDERYF.

V is TRBV29-1 and J is TRBJ1-1; TCRdb indicates TRBD1, and absent DNA this call remains unverified. This CDR3 has 16 amino acids. Germline lookup yields CDR1 SQVTM and CDR2 ANQGSEA. The CDR3 spells CSVEALGTGMNTEAFF.

CDR3 in amino acids: CSARDWDRGNEQFF. V gene TRBV20-1 combines with J gene TRBJ2-1; TCRdb proposes TRBD1, but this gene call is untestable without DNA. CDR3 length: 14 amino acids. The germline gives CDR1 DFQATT, CDR2 SNEGSKA (reference sequence).

The J gene is TRBJ2-7, the V gene TRBV7-2; the D gene TCRdb calls, TRBD1, cannot be checked with no DNA. The CDR3 loop spans 15 amino acids. Per germline, CDR1 SGHTA and CDR2 FQGNSA. Here the CDR3 reads CASSYAGEDPYEQYF.

This chain connects TRBV28 to TRBJ2-7; the D call of TRBD2 rests on TCRdb alone, since no DNA is present to check it. This CDR3 is built from 15 residues. Per the germline V gene, CDR1 is MDHEN and CDR2 is SYDVKM. CDR3 sequence: CASSNGLPDSYEQYF.

The genes are TRBV29-1 and TRBJ2-2; the D call of TRBD1 rests on TCRdb alone, since no DNA is present to check it. The CDR3 is 13 amino acids. CDR1 is SQVTM and CDR2 is ANQGSEA in the germline V gene. This chain's CDR3 is CSAIHRDTGELFF.

The J gene is TRBJ2-6, the V gene TRBV29-1. The germline V gene encodes CDR1 SQVTM and CDR2 ANQGSEA. There are 14 residues in the CDR3. This chain's CDR3 is CSVGMGFGANVLTF.